This paragraph covers one TCR beta chain sequence. Its antigen is currently unknown. The data stem from a study of cytomegalovirus exposure and HLA in healthy donors. As for the study in general: Within the Caucasian-associated ancestry cluster were approximately 77% of the 398 genotyped donors. General study results and limits: It was shown in a later analysis that HLA-associated TCR beta chains were more clonally expanded than other, equally common chains. Earlier analysis yielded a pattern in which most TCR beta V segments were productive about 87% or about 30% of the time.

PCR employed 60 Vbeta and 13 Jbeta primers. The data were produced by immunoSEQ multiplex PCR, yet TCRdb's version contains in-frame clones alone and is incomplete. The sample carries tens of thousands of clones, around three quarters recorded once. CDR1 and CDR2 from the germline V gene are SGDLS and YYNGEE. The CDR3 totals 14 residues. V was clipped by 3 bases and J by 4 bases, with 14 bases between them. This receptor was obtained from a middle-aged man in good health and CMV-seronegative. The genes are TRBV9 and TRBJ2-7, with D possibly being TRBD1 (6 bases). The sequenced sample consisted of PBMCs. CDR3 protein: CASSGSRQGYEQYF. As DNA, the CDR3 is TGTGCCAGCAGCGGGTCGCGGCAGGGGTACGAGCAGTACTTC.